This T cell receptor beta chain appears in the sequencing data of a study of early T cells in non-severe SARS-CoV-2 infection. Study in general: Alpha and beta chains were unpaired, from unsorted whole-blood bulk RNA.

There are 14 residues in the CDR3. V was pared by 3 bases and J by 3 bases, with 13 bases between. The germline V gene encodes CDR1 SGDLS and CDR2 YYNGEE. In this sample, this clonotype turned up a few times. TCRdb independently ran MiXCR on the 5' RACE reads; one entry per CDR3 protein. This table holds about 90,000 distinct CDR3 sequences, over 13% found once. The source material was whole blood. The J gene is TRBJ2-7, the V gene TRBV9, with a possible D match to TRBD1 (6 bases). The TCR originated in an adult who was a healthcare worker with PCR-confirmed SARS-CoV-2 infection or an uninfected control (not recorded which). The CDR3: CASSEGQGNYEQYF. In nucleotides, the CDR3 is TGTGCCAGCAGCGAGGGGCAGGGGAACTACGAGCAGTACTTC.